This TCR beta chain derives from a study of T cells in localized non-small cell lung cancer. Study-wide points: Out of the top 100 tumor clones, a median around 56 were seen in adjacent lung. Those with higher blood T cell density had longer overall survival.

Concerning this clone: What it binds is unknown.

Sequencing was performed with immunoSEQ multiplex PCR; in TCRdb, only in-frame clones are kept and a portion is missing. Of around 22,000 clones listed, 88% were seen once; the top ten hold about 9.7%. There are 14 residues in the CDR3. Germline CDR1 and CDR2: MGHDK and SYGVNS. V lost 6 bases, J lost 1 base, and 12 bases lay in between. This clonotype originated in a woman aged 35-75 years with stage III lung adenocarcinoma. This specimen was peripheral blood mononuclear cells, taken before any cancer treatment. The V call is TRBV25-1, the J call TRBJ1-1; no firm D call. The CDR3 protein is CASREALGNTEAFF. CDR3 DNA sequence: TGTGCCAGCAGGGAGGCCTTGGGGAACACTGAAGCTTTCTTT.